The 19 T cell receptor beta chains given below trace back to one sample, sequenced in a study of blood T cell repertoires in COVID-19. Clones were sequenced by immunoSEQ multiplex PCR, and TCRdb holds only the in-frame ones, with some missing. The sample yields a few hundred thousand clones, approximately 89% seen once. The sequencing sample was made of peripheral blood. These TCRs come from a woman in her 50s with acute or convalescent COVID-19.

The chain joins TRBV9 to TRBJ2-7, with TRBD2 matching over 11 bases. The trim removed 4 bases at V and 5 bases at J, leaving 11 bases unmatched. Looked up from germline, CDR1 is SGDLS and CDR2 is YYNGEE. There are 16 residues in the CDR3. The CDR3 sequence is CASSTRVAGGLNEQYF. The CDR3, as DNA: TGTGCCAGCAGCACCCGGGTAGCGGGAGGGCTAAACGAGCAGTACTTC. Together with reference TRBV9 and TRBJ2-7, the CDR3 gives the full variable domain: DSGVTQTPKHLITATGQRVTLRCSPRSGDLSVYWYQQSLDQGLQFLIQYYNGEERAKGNILERFSAQQFPDLHSELNLSSLELGDSALYFCASSTRVAGGLNEQYFGPGTRLTVT.

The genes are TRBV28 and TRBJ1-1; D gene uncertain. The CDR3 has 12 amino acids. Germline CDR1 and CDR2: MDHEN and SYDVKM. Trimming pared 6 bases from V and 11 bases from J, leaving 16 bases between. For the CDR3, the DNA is TGTGCCAGCAGCGTTCTAGGATTACGGGCTTTCTTT. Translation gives CASSVLGLRAFF.

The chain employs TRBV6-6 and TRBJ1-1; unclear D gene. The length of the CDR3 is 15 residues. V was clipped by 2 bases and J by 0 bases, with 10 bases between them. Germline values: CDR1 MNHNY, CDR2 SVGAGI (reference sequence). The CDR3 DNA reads TGTGCCAGCAGTTACGGAGGCAGCATGAACACTGAAGCTTTCTTT. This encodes CASSYGGSMNTEAFF.

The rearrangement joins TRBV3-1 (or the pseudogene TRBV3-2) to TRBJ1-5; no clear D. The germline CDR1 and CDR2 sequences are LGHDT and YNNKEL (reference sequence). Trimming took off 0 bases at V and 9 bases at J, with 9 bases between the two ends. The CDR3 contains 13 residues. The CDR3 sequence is CASSQEPGRPQHF. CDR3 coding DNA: TGTGCCAGCAGCCAAGAACCCGGGAGGCCCCAGCATTTT.

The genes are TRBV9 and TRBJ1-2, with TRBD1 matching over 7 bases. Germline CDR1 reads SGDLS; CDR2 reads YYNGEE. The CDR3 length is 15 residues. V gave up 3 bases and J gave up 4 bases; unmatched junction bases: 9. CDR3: CASSGTGPKRYGYTF. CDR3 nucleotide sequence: TGTGCCAGCAGCGGGACAGGCCCGAAACGCTATGGCTACACCTTC.

As DNA, the CDR3 is TGTGCCAGCAGCGGCTATCTAGCGGGAGAGGGGACAGATACGCAGTATTTT. It yields the protein CASSGYLAGEGTDTQYF. The chain links TRBV5-4 to TRBJ2-3; 10 positions agree with TRBD2. CDR3 size: 17 residues. The trim removed 4 bases at V and 3 bases at J, leaving 11 bases unmatched. The germline gives CDR1 SGHNT, CDR2 YYREEE (reference sequence). The full variable domain, rest sourced from reference TRBV5-4 and TRBJ2-3, is ETGVTQSPTHLIKTRGQQVTLRCSSQSGHNTVSWYQQALGQGPQFIFQYYREEENGRGNFPPRFSGLQFPNYSSELNVNALELDDSALYLCASSGYLAGEGTDTQYFGPGTRLTVL.

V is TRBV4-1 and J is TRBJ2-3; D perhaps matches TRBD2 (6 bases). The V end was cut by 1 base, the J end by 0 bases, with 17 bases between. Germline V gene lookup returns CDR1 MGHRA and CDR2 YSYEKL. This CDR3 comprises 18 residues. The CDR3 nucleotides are TGCGCCAGCAGCCAAGCCCCCCCAGCAGGGACTAGCACAGATACGCAGTATTTT. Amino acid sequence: CASSQAPPAGTSTDTQYF.

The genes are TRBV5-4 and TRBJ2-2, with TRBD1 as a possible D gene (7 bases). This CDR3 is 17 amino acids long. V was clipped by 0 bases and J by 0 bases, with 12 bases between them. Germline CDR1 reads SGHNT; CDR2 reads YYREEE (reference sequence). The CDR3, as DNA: TGTGCCAGCAGCTTGGGGAGGGGGCGGTCGAACACCGGGGAGCTGTTTTTT. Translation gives CASSLGRGRSNTGELFF. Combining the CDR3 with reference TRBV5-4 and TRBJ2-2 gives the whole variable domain ETGVTQSPTHLIKTRGQQVTLRCSSQSGHNTVSWYQQALGQGPQFIFQYYREEENGRGNFPPRFSGLQFPNYSSELNVNALELDDSALYLCASSLGRGRSNTGELFFGEGSRLTVL.

CDR3 loop: CSVELQGHHEQYF. The DNA of the CDR3 is TGCAGCGTTGAACTGCAGGGCCACCACGAGCAGTACTTC. This chain connects TRBV29-1 to TRBJ2-7, with D perhaps matching TRBD1 (5 bases). Germline V gene data show CDR1 as SQVTM and CDR2 as ANQGSEA. V was clipped by 2 bases and J by 5 bases, with 13 bases between them. The CDR3 extends over 13 amino acids.

The CDR3 reads CASSSGLAASYNEQFF. The DNA of the CDR3 is TGTGCCAGCAGCTCGGGACTAGCGGCGTCCTACAATGAGCAGTTCTTC. The V call is TRBV7-3, the J call TRBJ2-1, with 11 bases fitting TRBD2. Germline V gene sequence: CDR1 SGHTA, CDR2 FQGTGA. The CDR3 runs to 16 residues. J was trimmed by 1 base and V by 4 bases; bases with no gene match: 3. The whole variable domain, filled in from reference TRBV7-3 and TRBJ2-1, reads GAGVSQTPSNKVTEKGKYVELRCDPISGHTALYWYRQSLGQGPEFLIYFQGTGAADDSGLPNDRFFAVRPEGSVSTLKIQRTERGDSAVYLCASSSGLAASYNEQFFGPGTRLTVL.

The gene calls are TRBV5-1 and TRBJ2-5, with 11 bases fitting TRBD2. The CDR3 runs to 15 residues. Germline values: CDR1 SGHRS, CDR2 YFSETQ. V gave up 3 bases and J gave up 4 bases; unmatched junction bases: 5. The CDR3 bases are TGCGCCAGCAGCTCTATAGCGGGAGGGGGAGAGACCCAGTACTTC. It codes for CASSSIAGGGETQYF.

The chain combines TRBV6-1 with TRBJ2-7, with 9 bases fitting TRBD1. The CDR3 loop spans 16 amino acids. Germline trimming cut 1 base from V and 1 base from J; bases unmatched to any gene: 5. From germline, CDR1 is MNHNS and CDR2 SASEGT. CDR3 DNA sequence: TGTGCCAGCAGTGAAGAAGGTGGGACAGGGTCCTACGAGCAGTACTTC. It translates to CASSEEGGTGSYEQYF.

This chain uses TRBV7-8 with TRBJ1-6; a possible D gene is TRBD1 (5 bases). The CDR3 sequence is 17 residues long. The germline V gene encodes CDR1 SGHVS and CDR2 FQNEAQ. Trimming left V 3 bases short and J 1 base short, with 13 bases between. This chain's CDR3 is CASSFLGEGSYNSPLHF. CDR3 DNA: TGTGCCAGCAGCTTCTTAGGGGAAGGGTCCTATAATTCACCCCTCCACTTT.

The CDR3 DNA follows: TGTGCCAGTAGTACCCTCCCGAGCGGCTATAGCAATCAGCCCCAGCATTTT. It yields the protein CASSTLPSGYSNQPQHF. The chain employs TRBV19 and TRBJ1-5; no clear D. Trimming left V 4 bases short and J 0 bases short, with 16 bases between. CDR1 LNHDA and CDR2 SQIVND come from the germline V gene (reference sequence). CDR3 length: 17 residues. Drawing the rest from reference TRBV19 and TRBJ1-5, the complete variable domain is DGGITQSPKYLFRKEGQNVTLSCEQNLNHDAMYWYRQDPGQGLRLIYYSQIVNDFQKGDIAEGYSVSREKKESFPLTVTSAQKNPTAFYLCASSTLPSGYSNQPQHFGDGTRLSIL.

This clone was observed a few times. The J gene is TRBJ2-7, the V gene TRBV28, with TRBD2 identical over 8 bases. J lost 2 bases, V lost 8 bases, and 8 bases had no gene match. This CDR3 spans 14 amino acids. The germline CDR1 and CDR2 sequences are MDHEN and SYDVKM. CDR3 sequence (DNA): TGTGCCAGCGTCCCGGCGGGAGGTACCTACGAGCAGTACTTC. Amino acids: CASVPAGGTYEQYF.

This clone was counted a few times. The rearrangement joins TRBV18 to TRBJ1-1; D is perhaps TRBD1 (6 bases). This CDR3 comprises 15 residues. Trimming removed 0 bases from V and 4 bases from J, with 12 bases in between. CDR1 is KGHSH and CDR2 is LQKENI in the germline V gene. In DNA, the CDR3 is TGTGCCAGCTCACCACCGTACTACAGGGTCACTGAAGCTTTCTTT. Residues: CASSPPYYRVTEAFF.

The CDR3 bases are TGTGCCAGCAGGCGGCTAAATGAGCAGTTCTTC. This encodes CASRRLNEQFF. The chain couples TRBV2 to TRBJ2-1, with no clear D. The germline V gene has CDR1 SNHLY and CDR2 FYNNEI. The CDR3 length is 11 residues. V was trimmed by 6 bases and J by 7 bases, leaving 7 bases between them.

CDR3 sequence (DNA): TGTGCCAGCAGCGACCGACAGACGCTGAACACTGAAGCTTTCTTT. Its translation is CASSDRQTLNTEAFF. The chain carries TRBV7-2 and TRBJ1-1, with a weak D call TRBD1 (5 bases). Germline CDR1 and CDR2: SGHTA and FQGNSA. V shed 5 bases and J shed 0 bases, with 13 bases lying between them. This CDR3 region has 15 residues.

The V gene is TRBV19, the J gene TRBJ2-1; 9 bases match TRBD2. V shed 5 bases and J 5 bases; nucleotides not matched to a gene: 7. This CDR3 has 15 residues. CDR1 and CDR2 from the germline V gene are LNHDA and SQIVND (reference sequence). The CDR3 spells CASSPPRLADNEQFF. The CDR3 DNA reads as TGTGCCAGTAGTCCGCCGCGACTAGCGGACAATGAGCAGTTCTTC.